A selection of T cell receptor beta chains follows, all from one sample in a study of blood T cell repertoires in COVID-19. Profiling relied on immunoSEQ multiplex PCR, and the TCRdb table lists in-frame clones only, not all of them. The sample contains 300,000 to 350,000 clones, 75% to 90% of which appear only once. The sample comprised peripheral blood. The receptors shown here come from a man in his late teens or twenties with active or convalescent COVID-19. Each CDR3 is given with its conserved first and last residue. D genes are given only for firm matches. Clone size is given for some rows only: seen once, a few or many times, or a class if the clone is expanded.

v_call,d_call,clone_size,j_call,cdr3_nt,cdr3_aa
TRBV14,.,.,TRBJ1-5,TGTGCCAGCAGCCAAGATTACCGGCTCAAGAGGGGCAATCAGCCCCAGCATTTT,CASSQDYRLKRGNQPQHF
TRBV5-4,.,few,TRBJ1-1,TGTGCCAGCAGAGCCGGGATGAACACTGAAGCTTTCTTT,CASRAGMNTEAFF
TRBV10-2,TRBD2,.,TRBJ2-1,TGCGCCAGCAGCCTACTAGCGGGGGGCTTCAATGAGCAGTTCTTC,CASSLLAGGFNEQFF
TRBV5-4,.,.,TRBJ1-2,TGTGCCAGCAGCCGGGAAGCACCTATTAACTATGGCTACACCTTC,CASSREAPINYGYTF
TRBV24-1,.,.,TRBJ2-3,TGTGCCACCAGTGATTTGCTAAATACGCAGTATTTT,CATSDLLNTQYF
TRBV19,TRBD1,.,TRBJ2-7,TGTGCCAGTAGTATAGGCGGACAGGGATGGTACGAGCAGTACTTC,CASSIGGQGWYEQYF
TRBV11-2,.,.,TRBJ2-2,TGTGCCAGCCAAACGCCCCACAGATCCGGGGAGCTGTTTTTT,CASQTPHRSGELFF
TRBV19,TRBD2,.,TRBJ2-1,TGTGCCAGTAGTCGACTAGCGGGGGGGCGGTCCTACAATGAGCAGTTCTTC,CASSRLAGGRSYNEQFF
TRBV5-1,.,once,TRBJ2-1,TGCGCCAGCAGCTTTTTAGCTTACAATGAGCAGTTCTTC,CASSFLAYNEQFF
TRBV18,TRBD1,.,TRBJ1-1,TGTGCCAGCTCACCGTACGACAGGGGACTACAATACATTGAAGCTTTCTTT,CASSPYDRGLQYIEAFF
TRBV5-1,TRBD2,.,TRBJ2-1,TGCGCCAGCAGCGCTACGGGACTAGCGCGAAAGCCGAATTACAATGAGCAGTTCTTC,CASSATGLARKPNYNEQFF
TRBV6-6,.,.,TRBJ2-2,TGCGCGGCAGGGAGGGAGCTGTTTTTT,CAAGRELFF
TRBV19,.,.,TRBJ2-1,TGTGCCAGCTCCCTGGGGAGTGAGCAGTTCTTC,CASSLGSEQFF
TRBV7-2,.,once,TRBJ2-6,TGTGCCAGCGGGCTATACTCTGGGGCCAACGTCCTGACTTTC,CASGLYSGANVLTF
TRBV10-3,TRBD2,.,TRBJ2-5,TGTGCCATCAGTGATCCTACGGGGACTACGATACAAGAGACCCAGTACTTC,CAISDPTGTTIQETQYF
TRBV3-1/TRBV3-2,TRBD2,few,TRBJ2-1,TGTGCCAGCAGCCAAATAGCGGGATTCTCCTACAATGAGCAGTTCTTC,CASSQIAGFSYNEQFF
TRBV15,.,.,TRBJ1-5,TGTGCCACCAGCGCCTCCCAGGTTTATAGCAATCAGCCCCAGCATTTT,CATSASQVYSNQPQHF
TRBV4-3,TRBD2,.,TRBJ2-1,TGCGCCAGCAGCCTTGATAGCGGGGGCCCCTACAATGAGCAGTTCTTC,CASSLDSGGPYNEQFF